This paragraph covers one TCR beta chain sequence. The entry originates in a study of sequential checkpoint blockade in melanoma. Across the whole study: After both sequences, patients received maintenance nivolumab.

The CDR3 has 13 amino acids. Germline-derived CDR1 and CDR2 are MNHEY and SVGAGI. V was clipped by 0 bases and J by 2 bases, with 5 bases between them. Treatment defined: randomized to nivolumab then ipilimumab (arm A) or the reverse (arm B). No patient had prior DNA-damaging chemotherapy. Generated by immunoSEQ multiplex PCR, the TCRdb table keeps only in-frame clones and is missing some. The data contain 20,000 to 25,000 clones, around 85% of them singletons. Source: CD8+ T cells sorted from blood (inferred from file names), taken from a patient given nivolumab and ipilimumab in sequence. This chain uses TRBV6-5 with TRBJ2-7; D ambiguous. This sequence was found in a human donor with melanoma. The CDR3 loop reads CASSYSYTYEQYF. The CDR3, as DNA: TGTGCCAGCAGTTACTCGTACACCTACGAGCAGTACTTC.